This T cell receptor (beta chain) was recorded in a study of T cell repertoires in cytomegalovirus infection. Study background: Public TCR beta signature analysis indicated the presence of both CMV infection and matching HLA type.

Germline V gene sequence: CDR1 LNHDA, CDR2 SQIVND (reference sequence). Unmatched junction bases numbered 1, after V lost 6 bases and J lost 0 bases. The CDR3 is 13 amino acids. Using its own MiXCR run on the reads, TCRdb lists one record per CDR3 protein. The data hold about 230,000 distinct CDR3 sequences, with over 20% observed a single time. This rearrangement joins TRBV19 to TRBJ2-7, with 8 positions matching TRBD1. This clonotype originated in a human donor in good health (CMV status not recorded). Some clones in this sample may be carry-over from other donors' samples. Sequencing was carried out using CD8+ T cells from PBMCs. The CDR3 sequence is CASRDRDSYEQYF. The DNA for the CDR3 is TGTGCCAGTAGGGACAGGGACTCCTACGAGCAGTACTTC.